This T cell receptor (beta chain) is from a study of T cell repertoires in cytomegalovirus infection. On the study more broadly: It was recently identified HLA-C-restricted and well-studied HLA-B-restricted CMV epitopes that the study used. CMV infection and matching HLA type were both indicated by public TCR beta signatures.

Regarding the study as a whole: Carriers of CMV and the relevant HLA type were discriminated by public TCR beta frequency. HLA-C-restricted, CMV-specific TCR beta clonotypes were dominant ex vivo.

TCRdb re-called the reads through MiXCR, storing one row per CDR3 protein. The table records some 920,000 distinct CDR3 sequences, around 30% of them present only once. Germline V gene data show CDR1 as SEHNR and CDR2 as FQNEAQ (reference sequence). CDR3 size: 15 residues. V was cut by 1 base and J by 3 bases, with 12 bases left in between. Concerning this clonotype: The antigen is unknown.

V usage is TRBV7-9 and J usage is TRBJ1-1; D uncertain. Source: cultured CD8+ T cells from PBMCs, taken from culture after CMV antigen stimulation. The clonotype comes from a human donor in good health (CMV status not recorded). Some clones in this sample may be carry-over from other donors' samples. CDR3 sequence (DNA): TGTGCCAGCAGCTTAGAGTCGGGGAGGCACACTGAAGCTTTCTTT. Translation: CASSLESGRHTEAFF. The full variable domain, rest sourced from reference TRBV7-9 and TRBJ1-1, is DTGVSQNPRHKITKRGQNVTFRCDPISEHNRLYWYRQTLGQGPEFLTYFQNEAQLEKSRLLSDRFSAERPKGSFSTLEIQRTEQGDSAMYLCASSLESGRHTEAFFGQGTRLTVV.